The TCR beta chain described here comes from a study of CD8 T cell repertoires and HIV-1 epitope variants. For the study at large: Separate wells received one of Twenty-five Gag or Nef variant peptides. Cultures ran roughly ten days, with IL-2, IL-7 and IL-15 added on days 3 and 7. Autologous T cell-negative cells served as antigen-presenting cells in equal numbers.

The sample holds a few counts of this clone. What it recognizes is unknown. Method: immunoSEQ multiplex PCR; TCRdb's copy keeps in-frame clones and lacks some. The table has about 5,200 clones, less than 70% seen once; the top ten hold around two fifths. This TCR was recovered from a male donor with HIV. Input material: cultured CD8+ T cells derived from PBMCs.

The CDR3 region is CASSQDRTGYTF. CDR3 nucleotide sequence: TGTGCCAGCAGCCAAGATCGTACTGGCTACACCTTC. The V gene is TRBV4-2, the J gene TRBJ1-2; D is ambiguous. CDR1 is LGHNA, CDR2 YNFKEQ, per germline. Deletions cut 0 bases from V and 7 bases from J, with 6 bases between. This CDR3 region has 12 residues.